Below, 13 T cell receptor beta chains from the same sample are listed, as sequenced in a study of T cell responses to AZD1222 COVID-19 vaccine. Produced via immunoSEQ multiplex PCR; TCRdb's table is partial and in-frame only. In the table there are about 130,000 clones, roughly 87% of which are singletons. Sequenced here: peripheral blood, sampled 28 days after the second AZD1222 dose. The source of these receptors is an adult who received the AZD1222 COVID-19 vaccine.

The chain employs TRBV11-2 and TRBJ2-7, with 8 nucleotides matching TRBD2. Trimming took 5 bases from V and 7 from J; bases not matched to a gene: 16. This CDR3 is built from 16 residues. From germline, CDR1 is SGHAT and CDR2 FQNNGV. CDR3 loop: CASSDNSGNPLGEQYF. In DNA, the CDR3 is TGTGCCAGCAGCGACAATAGCGGGAACCCCCTGGGAGAGCAGTACTTC.

This CDR3 is CASSPLRAGQSNYGYTF. CDR3 DNA sequence: TGTGCCAGCTCACCTCTGAGGGCAGGACAATCTAACTATGGCTACACCTTC. V gene TRBV18 combines with J gene TRBJ1-2; D is possibly TRBD1 (5 bases). V was shortened by 3 bases and J by 0 bases, with 17 bases between the two germline ends. Germline lookup yields CDR1 KGHSH and CDR2 LQKENI. The CDR3 length is 17 residues. The full variable domain, with the rest looked up from reference TRBV18 and TRBJ1-2, is NAGVMQNPRHLVRRRGQEARLRCSPMKGHSHVYWYRQLPEEGLKFMVYLQKENIIDESGMPKERFSAEFPKEGPSILRIQQVVRGDSAAYFCASSPLRAGQSNYGYTFGSGTRLTVV.

The chain carries TRBV18 and TRBJ1-4; maybe TRBD1 (5 bases). The germline V and J ends were trimmed by 4 bases and 13 bases, with 19 bases remaining between them. CDR3 length equals 14 residues. From germline, CDR1 is KGHSH and CDR2 LQKENI. Here the CDR3 DNA reads TGTGCCAGCTCACAAAGCTGGGGGGGGAGGGTACTGTTTTTT. It is translated as CASSQSWGGRVLFF.

The genes are TRBV2 and TRBJ1-2; 8 bases line up with TRBD1. The trim removed 6 bases at V and 8 bases at J, leaving 11 bases unmatched. CDR3 length: 14 residues. Germline V CDR1 and CDR2: SNHLY, FYNNEI. The chain's CDR3 is CASRSMTGVAGYTF. CDR3 DNA sequence: TGTGCCAGCAGATCAATGACAGGGGTTGCAGGCTACACCTTC.

The V call is TRBV6-5, the J call TRBJ1-3; TRBD1 agrees at 8 bases. Germline CDR1 reads MNHEY; CDR2 reads SVGAGI. V lost 2 bases, J lost 2 bases, and 2 bases stayed unmatched. This CDR3 contains 15 residues. The CDR3 region is CASSYDRGTGNTIYF. The CDR3 DNA follows: TGTGCCAGCAGTTACGACAGGGGAACTGGAAACACCATATATTTT.

The V call is TRBV7-9, the J call TRBJ2-5; 7 bases align to TRBD2. The CDR3 is made up of 17 amino acids. Per germline, CDR1 SEHNR and CDR2 FQNEAQ (reference sequence). J gave up 4 bases and V 4 bases, and 15 bases lay outside the gene matches. CDR3 coding DNA: TGTGCCAGCAGCTCACAAGGACTAGTCTGGAGCCGAGAGACCCAGTACTTC. Translated: CASSSQGLVWSRETQYF.

The rearrangement links TRBV6-5 to TRBJ1-1, with D possibly TRBD1 on 6 matching bases. CDR1 MNHEY and CDR2 SVGAGI come from the germline V gene. This CDR3 is 16 amino acids long. Trimming took 0 bases from V and 4 from J, leaving 15 bases between them. For the CDR3, the DNA is TGTGCCAGCAGTTACTCGATGGGGGCGCCGGGCACTGAAGCTTTCTTT. It encodes CASSYSMGAPGTEAFF.

V is TRBV14 and J is TRBJ2-7, with 9 bases lining up with TRBD2. With V trimmed by 7 bases and J by 2 bases, 9 bases remained unmatched. Germline loops: CDR1 SGHDN, CDR2 FVKESK. The CDR3 covers 15 residues. CDR3 amino acids: CASTSSGGGAYEQYF. CDR3 DNA sequence: TGTGCCAGCACATCCTCAGGCGGGGGGGCCTACGAGCAGTACTTC.

The chain employs TRBV6-5 and TRBJ1-1; tentative D call: TRBD1 (5 bases). Looked up from germline, CDR1 is MNHEY and CDR2 is SVGAGI. V shed 0 bases and J shed 3 bases, with 8 bases lying between them. This CDR3 has 14 residues. The DNA of the CDR3 is TGTGCCAGCAGTTACTCGAGGGGAGACACTGAAGCTTTCTTT. It translates to CASSYSRGDTEAFF.

This sequence joins TRBV19 and TRBJ1-2; TRBD1 might be the D (5 bases). The CDR3 is made up of 16 amino acids. CDR1 is LNHDA and CDR2 is SQIVND in the germline V gene (reference sequence). Trimming pared 7 bases from V and 3 bases from J, leaving 21 bases between. This CDR3 reads CASTPGGRTAYYGYTF. In DNA, the CDR3 is TGTGCCAGTACCCCCGGGGGACGCACAGCTTACTATGGCTACACCTTC.

J is TRBJ1-3 and V is TRBV4-1; no reliable D call. This CDR3 is 15 amino acids long. The V and J ends lost 1 base and 0 bases respectively, with 7 bases between them. Germline CDR1 and CDR2: MGHRA and YSYEKL. In DNA form, the CDR3 reads TGCGCCAGCAGCCAAGGCAGCTACTCTGGAAACACCATATATTTT. Translating it yields CASSQGSYSGNTIYF.

V and J are TRBV18 and TRBJ1-3; 8 bases line up with TRBD1. Unmatched junction bases numbered 5, after V lost 6 bases and J lost 4 bases. Germline CDR1 KGHSH, CDR2 LQKENI. The CDR3 is made up of 14 amino acids. The CDR3 loop reads CASSYRDRGNTIYF. CDR3 in DNA: TGTGCCAGCTCGTACCGGGACAGGGGAAACACCATATATTTT.

The genes are TRBV9 and TRBJ1-1, with D maybe TRBD1 (6 bases). Between the trimmed V and J ends, which lost 4 bases and 6 bases, there was a span of 13 bases. Germline CDR1 reads SGDLS; CDR2 reads YYNGEE. The CDR3 consists of 13 residues. The CDR3 nucleotides read TGTGCCAGCAGCCCGGGGGGGCGGCCTGAAGCTTTCTTT. Translation: CASSPGGRPEAFF.